These 3 T cell receptor beta chains originate from one sample sequenced in a study of blood T cells in healthy people across ages. Together with a sample-barcoded 5' primer, a J-beta primer mix was included in a second PCR lasting roughly 6 to 12 cycles. TCRdb analysed the 5' RACE reads with MiXCR anew, one entry per CDR3 protein. The data show fewer than 950,000 distinct CDR3 sequences, with around half seen just once and approximately 40% held by the top ten. Sequenced sample: blood. Receptors were obtained from an elderly man in good health.

This sequence joins TRBV5-1 and TRBJ2-7, with 7 bases aligning to TRBD2. Trimming took 2 bases from V and 0 from J; bases not matched to a gene: 5. The CDR3 runs 15 residues. Germline V lookup: CDR1 SGHRS, CDR2 YFSETQ. CDR3 region: CASSFTSVFSYEQYF. The CDR3 nucleotides are TGCGCCAGCAGCTTCACTAGCGTATTCTCCTACGAGCAGTACTTC. Full variable domain (outside the CDR3, taken from reference TRBV5-1 and TRBJ2-7): KAGVTQTPRYLIKTRGQQVTLSCSPISGHRSVSWYQQTPGQGLQFLFEYFSETQRNKGNFPGRFSGRQFSNSRSEMNVSTLELGDSALYLCASSFTSVFSYEQYFGPGTRLTVT.

The chain carries TRBV25-1 and TRBJ1-1; D is unresolved. Trimming pared 2 bases from V and 0 bases from J, leaving 10 bases between. The CDR3 runs 15 residues. CDR1 and CDR2 from the germline V gene are MGHDK and SYGVNS. This CDR3 reads CASSERGVLNTEAFF. The CDR3 bases are TGTGCCAGCAGTGAACGCGGGGTCTTGAACACTGAAGCTTTCTTT.

This clonotype was seen a few times. The J gene is TRBJ2-1, the V gene TRBV9, with 8 bases lining up with TRBD1. Trimming removed 3 bases from V and 1 base from J; junction bases left unmatched: 6. This CDR3 comprises 16 residues. The germline V gene encodes CDR1 SGDLS and CDR2 YYNGEE. CDR3 protein: CASSGSGGQSYNEQFF. DNA for the CDR3: TGTGCCAGCAGCGGTTCAGGGGGCCAGTCCTACAATGAGCAGTTCTTC.